Following are 27 T cell receptor beta chains from one sample sequenced in a study of cytomegalovirus exposure and HLA in healthy donors. It was with 60 Vbeta and 13 Jbeta primers that the PCR ran. Data came from immunoSEQ multiplex PCR; TCRdb stores just in-frame clones and leaves some out. Here the sample spans about 130,000 clones, about four fifths being singletons. Sequenced input: PBMCs. The receptors stem from a woman in her thirties or forties in good health and CMV-seronegative.

This clone was counted between two and nine times. CDR3 sequence (DNA): TGTGCCAGCAGCTTTCGGGACAGTAGCACAGATACGCAGTATTTT. This translates into CASSFRDSSTDTQYF. V and J are TRBV7-8 and TRBJ2-3, with TRBD1 matching over 7 bases. The ends lost 3 bases at V and 0 bases at J; junction bases unmatched: 3. This CDR3 has 15 amino acids. CDR1 and CDR2 from the germline V gene are SGHVS and FQNEAQ.

CDR3 DNA sequence: TGTGCCAGCTCACCACCCGGGACAGCCATCCGGACCCAGTACTTC. Its protein is CASSPPGTAIRTQYF. The chain is built from TRBV18 and TRBJ2-5; 7 positions match TRBD1. There are 15 residues in the CDR3. V lost 0 bases and J lost 7; bases outside the gene matches: 8. Germline V gene data show CDR1 as KGHSH and CDR2 as LQKENI.

V gene TRBV7-9 combines with J gene TRBJ2-1, with 8 positions matching TRBD2. CDR3 length equals 14 residues. The germline gives CDR1 SEHNR, CDR2 FQNEAQ (reference sequence). With 3 bases clipped from V and 9 bases from J, the junction kept 7 bases outside the gene matches. The CDR3 DNA reads TGTGCCAGCAGCTTTTCGGGGGGGCAGGGTGAGCAGTTCTTC. This gives the protein CASSFSGGQGEQFF.

The chain uses TRBV7-9 and TRBJ1-4; 9 positions match TRBD1. Trimming removed 8 bases from V and 11 bases from J; junction bases left unmatched: 9. Germline assignment: CDR1 SEHNR and CDR2 FQNEAQ (reference sequence). This CDR3 spans 13 amino acids. The CDR3 region has the DNA TGTGCCAGCGGTGAACAGGGGGCCGGGAAACTGTTTTTT. Its protein product is CASGEQGAGKLFF.

The chain combines TRBV19 with TRBJ2-5; 12 bases agree with TRBD1. After removal of 6 bases from V and 4 bases from J, the junction contained 6 bases not matched to a gene. Germline CDR1 is LNHDA and CDR2 is SQIVND (reference sequence). The CDR3 is 15 amino acids. The CDR3 reads CASRPGQGALETQYF. CDR3 DNA sequence: TGTGCCAGTAGGCCGGGACAGGGGGCTTTAGAGACCCAGTACTTC.

This chain connects TRBV5-4 to TRBJ2-3; no firm D call. V gave up 1 base and J gave up 2 bases, with 5 bases separating them. CDR1 is SGHNT, CDR2 YYREEE, per germline (reference sequence). The length of the CDR3 is 13 residues. CDR3 loop: CASSLRYTDTQYF. The CDR3 DNA sequence: TGTGCCAGCAGCTTGCGTTACACAGATACGCAGTATTTT. The full variable domain, completed using reference TRBV5-4 and TRBJ2-3, is ETGVTQSPTHLIKTRGQQVTLRCSSQSGHNTVSWYQQALGQGPQFIFQYYREEENGRGNFPPRFSGLQFPNYSSELNVNALELDDSALYLCASSLRYTDTQYFGPGTRLTVL.

The chain is built from TRBV27 and TRBJ2-2, with 12 positions matching TRBD2. The CDR3 has 16 amino acids. The germline V gene encodes CDR1 MNHEY and CDR2 SMNVEV (reference sequence). J lost 1 base, V lost 10 bases, and 7 bases had no gene match. The CDR3, as DNA: TGTGCCACCTCTAGCGGGGGGGCGTTGAACACCGGGGAGCTGTTTTTT. This encodes CATSSGGALNTGELFF.

The J gene is TRBJ1-2, the V gene TRBV15; D not certain. Germline V lookup: CDR1 LNHNV, CDR2 YYDKDF (reference sequence). With 3 bases removed from V and 1 base from J, the gap between germline ends came to 6 bases. CDR3 size: 13 residues. CDR3 DNA: TGTGCCACCAGCAGTACATTTAACTATGGCTACACCTTC. This translates into CATSSTFNYGYTF.

The gene calls are TRBV12-5 and TRBJ1-4; 8 bases agree with TRBD1. The CDR3 runs to 15 residues. Per the germline V gene, CDR1 is LGHNT and CDR2 is FRNRAP. V shed 1 base, J shed 8 bases, and the junction held 6 bases outside the gene matches. In DNA form, the CDR3 reads TGTGCTAGTGGTTTGGGGGACAGGAGGTTCGAAAAACTGTTTTTT. This sequence encodes CASGLGDRRFEKLFF.

A few counts support this clone. The chain links TRBV9 to TRBJ1-2; D is undetermined. CDR1 SGDLS and CDR2 YYNGEE come from the germline V gene. The CDR3 is 14 residues long. Trimming shortened V by 4 bases and J by 2 bases, and 12 bases separated the two germline ends. The CDR3 is CASSPRARNYGYTF. The CDR3 DNA follows: TGTGCCAGCAGCCCTAGAGCCCGAAACTATGGCTACACCTTC.

The chain links TRBV4-3 to TRBJ1-1; a possible D gene is TRBD1 (6 bases). The CDR3 length is 14 residues. In germline, CDR1 is LGHNA, CDR2 YSLEER. Trimming took off 2 bases at V and 5 bases at J, with 12 bases between the two ends. CDR3 DNA sequence: TGCGCCAGCAGCCAAAAAACCGGGACAACTGAAGCTTTCTTT. As protein: CASSQKTGTTEAFF.

The sample holds a few counts of this clone. Here the CDR3 reads CASSLGDTGGRGGYTF. The CDR3 DNA reads as TGCGCCAGCAGCTTGGGGGACACAGGGGGCCGCGGTGGCTACACCTTC. The chain joins TRBV5-1 to TRBJ1-2, with TRBD1 identical over 9 bases. V was pared by 0 bases and J by 7 bases, with 10 bases of the junction left unmatched. Germline CDR1 SGHRS, CDR2 YFSETQ. The CDR3 consists of 16 residues.

This clone was observed a handful of times. This chain joins TRBV10-3 and TRBJ1-5, with D possibly matching TRBD1 (6 bases). V shed 10 bases and J shed 6 bases, with 16 bases lying between them. Germline loops: CDR1 ENHRY, CDR2 SYGVKD. This CDR3 has 13 amino acids. In nucleotides, the CDR3 is TGTGCCACATCAGACAGGCGAAGTCAGCCCCAGCATTTT. This sequence encodes CATSDRRSQPQHF.

The chain joins TRBV5-1 to TRBJ2-5, with D possibly matching TRBD2 (6 bases). Deletions cut 4 bases from V and 1 base from J, with 11 bases between. Germline lookup yields CDR1 SGHRS and CDR2 YFSETQ. The CDR3 has 14 amino acids. In DNA, the CDR3 is TGCGCCAGCAGCGAGAATAGCGGCCAAGAGACCCAGTACTTC. Protein product: CASSENSGQETQYF.

This chain uses TRBV4-1 with TRBJ2-7, with 8 bases that match TRBD2. This CDR3 has 18 residues. The J segment lost 0 bases and the V segment lost 4 bases, leaving 14 bases of the junction unmatched. Per germline, CDR1 MGHRA and CDR2 YSYEKL. The CDR3 loop is CASSRAPSRGGNSYEQYF. The DNA for the CDR3 is TGCGCCAGCAGCCGCGCCCCTTCGCGCGGGGGGAACTCCTACGAGCAGTACTTC.

This clone was seen once. V gene TRBV4-3 combines with J gene TRBJ2-5; unclear D gene. The V gene's germline CDR1 is LGHNA and CDR2 YSLEER. The V end lost 3 bases, the J end lost 5 bases, and 16 bases lay between the germline ends. CDR3 length: 15 residues. The CDR3 region has the DNA TGCGCCAGCAGCCACATTCCTTCGGGTAGGGAGACCCAGTACTTC. As protein: CASSHIPSGRETQYF.

The V and J genes are TRBV15 and TRBJ2-3; D uncertain. V was pared by 0 bases and J by 3 bases, with 10 bases between. This CDR3 region has 15 residues. The V gene's germline CDR1 is LNHNV and CDR2 YYDKDF (reference sequence). The CDR3 DNA is TGTGCCACCAGCAGAGAGGCCCAGAATACAGATACGCAGTATTTT. Its protein is CATSREAQNTDTQYF.

This clone was seen at least ten times. This chain joins TRBV7-9 and TRBJ1-4; TRBD1 might be the D (5 bases). CDR3 length: 15 amino acids. V was clipped by 6 bases and J by 4 bases, with 15 bases between them. From germline, CDR1 is SEHNR and CDR2 FQNEAQ (reference sequence). The CDR3 DNA reads TGTGCCAGCAGACCACCCCTCGGGGGTAATGAAAAACTGTTTTTT. This encodes CASRPPLGGNEKLFF.

This clone has only one observation. V and J are TRBV4-3 and TRBJ2-5; 8 bases are a match to TRBD2. The length of the CDR3 is 15 residues. Germline-derived CDR1 and CDR2 are LGHNA and YSLEER. The ends lost 2 bases at V and 1 base at J; junction bases unmatched: 3. The CDR3 sequence: CASSQSGSTQETQYF. DNA for the CDR3: TGCGCCAGCAGCCAAAGCGGGAGCACCCAAGAGACCCAGTACTTC.

The chain couples TRBV9 to TRBJ1-5, with 9 bases identical to TRBD1. The CDR3 extends over 14 amino acids. Germline V gives CDR1 SGDLS, CDR2 YYNGEE. With V trimmed by 3 bases and J by 6 bases, 4 bases remained unmatched. The CDR3 here is CASSAGTGFQPQHF. In nucleotides, the CDR3 is TGTGCCAGCAGCGCCGGGACAGGGTTTCAGCCCCAGCATTTT.

The genes are TRBV4-2 and TRBJ2-5; the match to TRBD2 covers 11 bases. The germline V gene has CDR1 LGHNA and CDR2 YNFKEQ. The CDR3 covers 16 residues. Losses at the gene ends were 1 base for V and 5 bases for J; bases not matched to a gene: 6. In DNA, the CDR3 is TGTGCCAGCAGCCAAGCGGCTAGCGGGGGGTCTGAGACCCAGTACTTC. Its translation: CASSQAASGGSETQYF.

The genes are TRBV19 and TRBJ1-1, with D perhaps TRBD1 (5 bases). Germline CDR1 LNHDA, CDR2 SQIVND (reference sequence). Trimming left V 5 bases short and J 3 bases short, with 10 bases between. CDR3 length equals 13 residues. The DNA of the CDR3 is TGTGCCAGTAGTTGGGCCAGGGACACTGAAGCTTTCTTT. This sequence encodes CASSWARDTEAFF.

For the CDR3, the DNA is TGTGCCAGCAGCTTACGGTACGAGCAGTACTTC. Its protein product is CASSLRYEQYF. J is TRBJ2-7 and V is TRBV7-2; D is undetermined. V was cut by 2 bases and J by 4 bases, with 3 bases left in between. Germline-derived CDR1 and CDR2 are SGHTA and FQGNSA. This CDR3 is built from 11 residues.

The rearrangement links TRBV7-8 to TRBJ2-7; 7 bases line up with TRBD1. Trimming took 4 bases from V and 3 from J; bases not matched to a gene: 12. The CDR3 is 16 amino acids. From germline, CDR1 is SGHVS and CDR2 FQNEAQ. CDR3 nucleotide sequence: TGTGCCAGCAGCTCGCGACGGGACAGCCAGGACTACGAGCAGTACTTC. This translates into CASSSRRDSQDYEQYF.

This chain uses TRBV29-1 with TRBJ2-2; TRBD2 matches 7 bases. Germline CDR1 reads SQVTM; CDR2 reads ANQGSEA. The CDR3 spans 15 residues. The J segment lost 1 base and the V segment lost 7 bases, leaving 9 bases of the junction unmatched. The CDR3 sequence: CSAQSAGVNTGELFF. The CDR3 region has the DNA TGCAGCGCCCAGTCGGCGGGAGTGAACACCGGGGAGCTGTTTTTT.

The chain's CDR3 is CASRSFTGNTEAFF. As DNA, the CDR3 is TGTGCCAGCAGAAGCTTCACAGGGAACACTGAAGCTTTCTTT. The rearrangement joins TRBV6-5 to TRBJ1-1, with a tentative D call TRBD1 (5 bases). The CDR3 spans 14 residues. Trimming left V 6 bases short and J 1 base short, with 12 bases between. Germline V gene sequence: CDR1 MNHEY, CDR2 SVGAGI.

This clone was counted once. The chain couples TRBV9 to TRBJ2-3, with 8 bases that match TRBD2. The CDR3 totals 15 residues. Germline CDR1 is SGDLS and CDR2 is YYNGEE. V gave up 0 bases and J gave up 6 bases; unmatched junction bases: 6. DNA for the CDR3: TGTGCCAGCAGCGTAGACACTAGCGGTGGCGATACGCAGTATTTT. Translated: CASSVDTSGGDTQYF.